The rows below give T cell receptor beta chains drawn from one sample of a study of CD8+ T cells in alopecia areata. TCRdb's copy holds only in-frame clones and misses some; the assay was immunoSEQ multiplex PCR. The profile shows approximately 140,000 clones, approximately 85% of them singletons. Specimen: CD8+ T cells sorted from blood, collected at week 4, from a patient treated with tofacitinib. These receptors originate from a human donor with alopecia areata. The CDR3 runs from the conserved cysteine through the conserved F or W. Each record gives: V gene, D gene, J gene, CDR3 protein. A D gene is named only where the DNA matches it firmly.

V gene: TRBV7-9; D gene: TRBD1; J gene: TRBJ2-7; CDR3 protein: CASSQVPGTVNYEQYF
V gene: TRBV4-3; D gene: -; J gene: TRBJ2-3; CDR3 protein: CASSDGGKGGVDTQYF
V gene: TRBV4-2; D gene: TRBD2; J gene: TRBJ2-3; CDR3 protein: CASSLGLAGDTQYF
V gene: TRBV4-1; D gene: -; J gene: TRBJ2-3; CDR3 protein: CASSPQGRNSRASTDTQYF
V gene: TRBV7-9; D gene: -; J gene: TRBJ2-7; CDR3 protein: CASSGTGNYEQYF
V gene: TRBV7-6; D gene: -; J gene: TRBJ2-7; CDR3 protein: CASSRDGQWDLRQYF
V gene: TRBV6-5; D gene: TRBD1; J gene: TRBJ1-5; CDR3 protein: CASSYSRDSLQHF
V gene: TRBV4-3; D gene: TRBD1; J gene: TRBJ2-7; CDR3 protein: CASSQDLKGASYEQYF
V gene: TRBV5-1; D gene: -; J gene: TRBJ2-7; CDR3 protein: CASSLAAPTYEQYF
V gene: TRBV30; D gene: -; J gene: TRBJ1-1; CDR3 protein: CAWSVRYIQGTEAFF
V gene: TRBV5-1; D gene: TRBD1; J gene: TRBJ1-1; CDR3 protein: CASSASGGYTEAFF
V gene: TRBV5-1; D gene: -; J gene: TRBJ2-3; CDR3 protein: CASSLATPRKVTDTQYF
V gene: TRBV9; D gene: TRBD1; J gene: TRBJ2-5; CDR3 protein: CASSVAPGQGALQETQYF
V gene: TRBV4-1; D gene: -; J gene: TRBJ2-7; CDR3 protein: CASSQEGMGYEQYF
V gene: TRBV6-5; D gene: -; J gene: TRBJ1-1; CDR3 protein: CASRTPGMNTEAFF
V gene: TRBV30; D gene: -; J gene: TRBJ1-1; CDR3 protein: CAWSELGTNTEAFF
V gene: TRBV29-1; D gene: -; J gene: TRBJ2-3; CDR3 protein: CSVEAELGTDTQYF
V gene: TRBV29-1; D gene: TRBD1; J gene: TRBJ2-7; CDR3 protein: CSVEEGDRTGTYEQYF
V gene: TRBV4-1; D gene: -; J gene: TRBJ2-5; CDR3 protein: CASSQASGVPETQYF
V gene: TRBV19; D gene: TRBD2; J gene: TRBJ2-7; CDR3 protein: CASSIDGTSYSGEQYF
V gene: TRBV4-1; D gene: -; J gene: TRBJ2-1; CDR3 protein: CASSQGFASSYNEQFF
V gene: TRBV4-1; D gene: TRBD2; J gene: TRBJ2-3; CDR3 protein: CASSQRLAGGTDTQYF
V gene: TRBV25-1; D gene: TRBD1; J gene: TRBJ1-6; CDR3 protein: CASRGRGLVNSPLHF
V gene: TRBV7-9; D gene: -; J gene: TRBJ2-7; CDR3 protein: CASSLEGSMGYEQYF
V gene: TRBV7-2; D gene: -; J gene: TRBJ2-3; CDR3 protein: CASSFTDTQYF
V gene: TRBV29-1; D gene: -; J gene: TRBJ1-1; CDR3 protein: CSVWDLSAEAFF
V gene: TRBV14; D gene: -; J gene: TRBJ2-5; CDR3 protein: CASSHYGRGREETQYF
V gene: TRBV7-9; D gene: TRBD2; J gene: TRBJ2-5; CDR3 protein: CASSLGLAGGQETQYF
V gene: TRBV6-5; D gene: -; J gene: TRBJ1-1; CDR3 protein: CASRIKGGTEAFF
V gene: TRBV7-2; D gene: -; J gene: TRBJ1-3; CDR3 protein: CASSLGTASGNTIYF
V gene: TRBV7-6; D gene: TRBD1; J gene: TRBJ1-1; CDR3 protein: CASSATTGHAFF
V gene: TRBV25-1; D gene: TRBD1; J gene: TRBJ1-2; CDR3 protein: CASSEYGGGGSFSGYTF
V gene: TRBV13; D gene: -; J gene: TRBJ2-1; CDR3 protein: CASSSPARDFYNEQFF
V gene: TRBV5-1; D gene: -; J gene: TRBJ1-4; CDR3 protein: CASSRGQVSEKLFF
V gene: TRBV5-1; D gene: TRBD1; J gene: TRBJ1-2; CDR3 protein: CASSPGQGGFGYGYTF
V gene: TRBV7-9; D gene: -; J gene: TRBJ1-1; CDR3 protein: CASSLGGSGTEAFF
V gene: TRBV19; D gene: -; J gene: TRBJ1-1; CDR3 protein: CATNTNTEAFF
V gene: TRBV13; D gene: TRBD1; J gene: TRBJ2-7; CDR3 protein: CASSLGGQGGYEQYF
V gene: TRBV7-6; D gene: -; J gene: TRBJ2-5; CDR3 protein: CASSLREYQETQYF
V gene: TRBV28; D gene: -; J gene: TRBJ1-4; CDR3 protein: CASTTVGGTNEKLFF
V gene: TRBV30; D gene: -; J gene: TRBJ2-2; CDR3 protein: CAWSPAFTGELFF
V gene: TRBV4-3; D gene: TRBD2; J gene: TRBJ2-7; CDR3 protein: CASSQDLAGGTLAYEQYF
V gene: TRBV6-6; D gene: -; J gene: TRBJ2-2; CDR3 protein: CASSYSYVGAGELFF
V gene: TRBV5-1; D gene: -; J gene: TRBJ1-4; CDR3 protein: CASSLAGENEKLFF
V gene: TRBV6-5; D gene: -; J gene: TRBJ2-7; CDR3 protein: CASSGPHNEQYF
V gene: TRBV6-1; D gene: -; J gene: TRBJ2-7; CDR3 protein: CASSPLPGDSYEQYF
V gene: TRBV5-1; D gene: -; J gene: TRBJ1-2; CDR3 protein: CASSLASPLNYGYTF
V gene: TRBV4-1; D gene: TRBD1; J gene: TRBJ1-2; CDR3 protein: CASSQVGQAYGYTF
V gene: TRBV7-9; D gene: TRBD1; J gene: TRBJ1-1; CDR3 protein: CASSRRGQGGENTEAFF
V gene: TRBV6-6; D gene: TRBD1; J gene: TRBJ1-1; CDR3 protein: CASSYPTGSGTEAFF